Below, one T cell receptor (beta chain) is given with its context. This clonotype showed up many times. Its antigen is still unknown. Base qualities are not provided; no much larger clone lies one nucleotide away. This sample was taken from a study of T cell repertoires in cytomegalovirus infection (dated by TCRdb to the late 2010s). Regarding the research as a whole: Donor HLA type was relevant to the analysis, as public TCR beta signatures indicated carriage of CMV infection together with the matching HLA type. Overall study results and their limits: In both this cohort and an independent cohort of several hundred donors, the cumulative frequency of public TCR beta family members distinguished carriers of CMV infection plus the relevant HLA type. The ex vivo response was dominated by HLA-C-restricted CMV-specific TCR beta clonotypes, and the single most frequent clonotype in two of eight donors was supplied by these HLA-C-restricted clonotypes.

The data were produced on an Illumina HiSeq 1500. The public reads were quality trimmed at Q25 with fastp and then assembled into clones with MiXCR by TCRdb, keeping productive beta chains. Identical CDR3 protein sequences are pooled into one entry, listed with their most common genes and DNA. Within this sample are more than 650,000 distinct CDR3 sequences, with less than 40% of them counted one time only. In total, the top ten clones hold roughly 2.8% of the sample. The CDR3 spans 16 residues, from the cysteine through the phenylalanine. Here the CDR3 DNA is all that survives: 48 bases in frame from base 1. Based on the germline V gene, the CDR1 and CDR2 sequences are MNHEY and SVGAGI. The germline V end is reduced by 2 bases and the J end by 4 bases; junction bases left unmatched: 10.

This chain joins TRBV6-5 to TRBJ1-2, with 7 bases aligning to TRBD1. The sample taken for sequencing was PBMCs. The TCR originated in a human donor in good health (CMV status not recorded). Some clones in this sample may be carry-over from other donors' samples. DNA sequence: TGTGCCAGCAGTTACACAGGGGCGCGTACGGTCTATGGCTACACCTTC. It encodes CASSYTGARTVYGYTF.